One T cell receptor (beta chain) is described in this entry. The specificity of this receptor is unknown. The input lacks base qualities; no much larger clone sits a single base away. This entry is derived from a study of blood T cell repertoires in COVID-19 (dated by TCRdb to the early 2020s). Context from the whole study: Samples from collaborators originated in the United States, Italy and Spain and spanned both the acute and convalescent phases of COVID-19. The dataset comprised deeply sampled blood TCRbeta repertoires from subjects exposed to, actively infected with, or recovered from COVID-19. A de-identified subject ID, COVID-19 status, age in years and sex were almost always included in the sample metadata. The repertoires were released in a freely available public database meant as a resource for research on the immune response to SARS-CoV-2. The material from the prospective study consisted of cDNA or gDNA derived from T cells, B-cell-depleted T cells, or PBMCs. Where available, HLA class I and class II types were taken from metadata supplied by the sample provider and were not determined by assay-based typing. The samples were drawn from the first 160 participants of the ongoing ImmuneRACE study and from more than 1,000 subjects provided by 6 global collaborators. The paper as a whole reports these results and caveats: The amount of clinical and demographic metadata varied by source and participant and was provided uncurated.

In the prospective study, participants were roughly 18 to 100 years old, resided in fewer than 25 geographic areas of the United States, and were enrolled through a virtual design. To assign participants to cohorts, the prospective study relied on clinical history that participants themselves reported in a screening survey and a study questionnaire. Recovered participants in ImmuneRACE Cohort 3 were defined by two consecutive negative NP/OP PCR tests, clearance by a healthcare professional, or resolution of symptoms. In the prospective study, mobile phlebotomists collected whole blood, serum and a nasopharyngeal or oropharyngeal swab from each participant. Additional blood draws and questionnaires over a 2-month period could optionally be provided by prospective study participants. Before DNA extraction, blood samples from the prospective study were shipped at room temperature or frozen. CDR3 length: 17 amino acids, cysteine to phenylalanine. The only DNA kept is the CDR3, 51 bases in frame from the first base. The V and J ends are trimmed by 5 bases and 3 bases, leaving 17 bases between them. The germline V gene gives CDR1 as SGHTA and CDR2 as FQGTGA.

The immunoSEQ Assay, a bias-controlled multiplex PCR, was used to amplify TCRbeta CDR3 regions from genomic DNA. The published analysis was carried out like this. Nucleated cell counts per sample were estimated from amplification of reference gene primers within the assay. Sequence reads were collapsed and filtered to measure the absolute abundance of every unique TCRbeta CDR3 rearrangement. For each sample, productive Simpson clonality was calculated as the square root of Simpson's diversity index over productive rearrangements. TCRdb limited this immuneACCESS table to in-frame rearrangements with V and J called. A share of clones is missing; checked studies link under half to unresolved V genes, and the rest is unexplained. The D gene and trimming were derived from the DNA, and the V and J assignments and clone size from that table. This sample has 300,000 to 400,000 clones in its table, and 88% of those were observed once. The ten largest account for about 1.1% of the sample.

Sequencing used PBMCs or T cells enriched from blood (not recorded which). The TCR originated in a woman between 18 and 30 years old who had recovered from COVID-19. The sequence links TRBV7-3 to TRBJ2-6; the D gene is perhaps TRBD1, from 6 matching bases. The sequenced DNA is TGTGCCAGCAGCCTCCTTAGGCAGGGGCGTGGGGCCAACGTCCTGACTTTC. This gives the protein CASSLLRQGRGANVLTF.